This TCR beta chain was retrieved from a study of CD8 T cells in Susac syndrome (dated by TCRdb to between 2018 and 2021). Background on the whole study: Repertoire sequencing was used to test whether CD8+ T cell activation and differentiation in Susac syndrome was antigen driven. The clonality of the CD8+ T cell repertoire was compared across around twelve healthy donors, about 14 Susac syndrome patients and around 16 multiple sclerosis patients.

On this clonotype itself: Its antigen target is currently unknown. Base-call qualities are not available, and no considerably larger clone is one nucleotide away.

RNA was extracted using the RNeasy kit, and roughly 0.5 to 1 microgram was reverse transcribed with random hexamers. TCR beta CDR3 regions were amplified with the immunoSEQ multiplex PCR assay covering 54 Vbeta and 13 Jbeta segments. PCR amplification bias was corrected using a synthetic template baseline for primer optimization and computational correction. The original methods were these. Reads were annotated to V, D and J genes per IMGT and analyzed with immunoSEQ Analyzer, keeping only productive sequences. To calculate clonality, Shannon entropy was normalized by log2 of the number of productive unique sequences and then subtracted from one. For each patient and control, public and private clones were evaluated among the 100 most prevalent clones. Susac-specific clones were defined as absent from healthy and MS cohorts, 1052 published viral clones and other ImmuneACCESS disease sequences. The public sequencing data were trimmed at Q25 with fastp and processed into clonotypes with MiXCR by TCRdb, which kept only in-frame beta chains. Each record represents a unique CDR3 protein, reported with the most common genes and DNA among its rows. The V and J calls shown here were made by TCRdb, not taken from the authors' results. The table for this sample lists more than 70,000 distinct CDR3 sequences; roughly nine tenths of them were counted only once. Together, the top ten hold roughly 0.49% of the sample.

On the study overall, not on this receptor specifically: The number of individuals in the TCR sequencing and HLA analysis was recognized as being relatively small.

Peripheral blood CD8+ and CD4+ T cells from healthy donors, Susac syndrome patients and multiple sclerosis patients were profiled using high-throughput TCR beta sequencing. The multiple sclerosis controls were treatment-naive patients who had stable or active relapsing-remitting disease and met the revised McDonald criteria. Bulk CD8+ and CD4+ T cells were purified magnetically by negative isolation, whereas CD8+ TEMRA cells were enriched by FACS. Blood was drawn into EDTA tubes, processed within 24 hours, and PBMCs were isolated by density gradient centrifugation. PBMCs destined for TCR sequencing were cryopreserved in liquid nitrogen and later thawed in a 37 °C water bath. A purity of at least 90% was achieved for sorted or isolated CD4+, CD8+ and CD8+ TEMRA cells. CDR1 and CDR2 are read off the germline V gene as SGHRS and YFSETQ. Trimming takes 0 bases off V and 2 bases off J; junction bases not matched to a gene: 2. Inclusive of the bounding cysteine and phenylalanine, the CDR3 is 15 residues long. The kept DNA is CDR3 alone, 45 bases in frame from the first base.

The sequenced sample was CD8+ T cells from PBMCs. The chain couples TRBV5-1 to TRBJ1-1, with 9 junctional bases fitting TRBD1. This sequence originates from a human donor with multiple sclerosis. The CDR3 in this case is CASSLAGQGNTEAFF. In nucleotide form, the sequence is TGCGCCAGCAGCTTGGCGGGACAGGGTAACACTGAAGCTTTCTTT.